The rows below give T cell receptor beta chains drawn from one sample of a study of blood T cell repertoires in COVID-19. Method: immunoSEQ multiplex PCR; TCRdb's copy keeps in-frame clones and lacks some. The sample lists under 70,000 clones; about 90% were seen once. Specimen: peripheral blood. The receptors here all came from a woman aged 55-70 years with active or convalescent COVID-19. Each CDR3 is given with its conserved first and last residue. D genes are given only for firm matches. Size is omitted from some rows. Given values are once, few, many or a class for expanded clones.

V,D,size,J,DNA,CDR3
TRBV11-3,-,-,TRBJ2-7,TGTGCCAGCAGTTCTGGAGCGAGCTTCGACTACGAGCAGTACTTC,CASSSGASFDYEQYF
TRBV11-2,-,-,TRBJ1-3,TGTGCCAGCAGCTTAGCGGGAAACACCATATATTTT,CASSLAGNTIYF
TRBV6-6,-,-,TRBJ1-2,TGTGCCAGCAGTTCCCGAGAGGTAGTATCCTATGGCTACACCTTC,CASSSREVVSYGYTF
TRBV7-3,-,-,TRBJ2-3,TGTGCCAGCAGCTTGAATTCGCGGGGAGATACGCAGTATTTT,CASSLNSRGDTQYF
TRBV11-2,-,-,TRBJ2-3,TGTGCCATCCCAGGCAGGGGAGGCACAGATACGCAGTATTTT,CAIPGRGGTDTQYF
TRBV6-2/TRBV6-3,-,-,TRBJ1-2,TGTGCCAGCAGTCAGGACCTCCGGGGAGGCTACACCTTC,CASSQDLRGGYTF
TRBV28,-,-,TRBJ2-7,TGTGCCAGCAGCCGCGCTACAGGTTACGAGCAGTACTTC,CASSRATGYEQYF
TRBV30,TRBD1,-,TRBJ1-4,TGTGCCTGGAGTGGACGACAGGGGGCGGGGGAAAAACTGTTTTTT,CAWSGRQGAGEKLFF
TRBV20-1,TRBD2,-,TRBJ2-3,TGCAGTGCTAGTCTAGCGGGAGGGACCGTGGGCACAGATACGCAGTATTTT,CSASLAGGTVGTDTQYF
TRBV5-6,-,-,TRBJ2-7,TGTGCCAGCAGCTTGGGTATTGGGGCGGCCTACGAGCAGTACTTC,CASSLGIGAAYEQYF
TRBV7-3,TRBD2,-,TRBJ2-1,TGTGCCAGCAACGTAGGCGGGAGGACCCATACAAGCTCCTACAATGAGCAGTTCTTC,CASNVGGRTHTSSYNEQFF
TRBV12-3/TRBV12-4,-,-,TRBJ1-1,TGTGCCAGCACCAGGAATCCTGAAGCTTTCTTT,CASTRNPEAFF
TRBV4-3,-,-,TRBJ2-2,TGCGCCAGCAGCCAAGATTGGGTCAGGGAATTAGGTGCCGGGGAGCTGTTTTTT,CASSQDWVRELGAGELFF
TRBV6-5,TRBD1,-,TRBJ1-4,TGTGCCAGCAGTTACTCGGGACAGTGGAATGAAAAACTGTTTTTT,CASSYSGQWNEKLFF
TRBV7-2,TRBD1,-,TRBJ2-7,TGTGCCAGCAGCACCCAAACCGGGACAGGCTACGAGCAGTACTTC,CASSTQTGTGYEQYF
TRBV7-9,-,-,TRBJ1-4,TGTGCCAGCAGCCGCCAAGAGGACTACGATGAAAAACTGTTTTTT,CASSRQEDYDEKLFF
TRBV30,-,-,TRBJ2-1,TGTGCCTGGACCCGAGGAGGTTCCTACAATGAGCAGTTCTTC,CAWTRGGSYNEQFF
TRBV4-1,TRBD1,-,TRBJ2-7,TGCGCCAGCAGCCAAAGCCTGACAGGGGAGTACGAGCAGTACTTC,CASSQSLTGEYEQYF
TRBV15,TRBD2,-,TRBJ2-5,TGTGCCACCAGCAGGGACGGACTAGCGGGGGGGCCGCGTCAAGAGACCCAGTACTTC,CATSRDGLAGGPRQETQYF
TRBV18,TRBD1,-,TRBJ1-6,TGTGCCAGCTCACCTCTGGGACAGGGAAATTCACCCCTCCACTTT,CASSPLGQGNSPLHF
TRBV24-1,TRBD1,-,TRBJ1-1,TGTGCCACCAGTGATAGAGACAGGGCTGAAGCTTTCTTT,CATSDRDRAEAFF
TRBV19,-,-,TRBJ1-1,TGTGCCAGTACCTGGTATAGACCGCCCAGGGGCCCTGAAGCTTTCTTT,CASTWYRPPRGPEAFF
TRBV4-2,TRBD1,-,TRBJ2-7,TGTGCCAGCAGCCCGACAGGGTACGAGCAGTACTTC,CASSPTGYEQYF
TRBV5-1,TRBD1,-,TRBJ2-2,TGCGCCAGCGACTCAACAGGGGGCAACACCGGGGAGCTGTTTTTT,CASDSTGGNTGELFF
TRBV20-1,TRBD1,-,TRBJ2-5,TGCAGTGCTAGTTTGGGACAGGGTGGTGAGACCCAGTACTTC,CSASLGQGGETQYF
TRBV28,-,-,TRBJ1-4,TGTGCCAGCAGTTCCGAAGACAGCGCAACTAATGAAAAACTGTTTTTT,CASSSEDSATNEKLFF
TRBV7-9,-,-,TRBJ1-5,TGTGCCAGCAGCTCGGACTCAGCTGAGAGCAATCAGCCCCAGCATTTT,CASSSDSAESNQPQHF
TRBV27,TRBD2,-,TRBJ2-2,TGTGCCAGCTCTCGACTAGCGGAGAACACCGGGGAGCTGTTTTTT,CASSRLAENTGELFF
TRBV28,TRBD2,-,TRBJ2-3,TGTGCCAGCAAATATTGGTACGGGACTAGCGGGGGGCCGATTAGCACAGATACGCAGTATTTT,CASKYWYGTSGGPISTDTQYF
TRBV24-1,TRBD2,-,TRBJ2-5,TGTGCCACCAGTGAGGGGGGGGGCCAAGAGACCCAGTACTTC,CATSEGGGQETQYF
TRBV4-1,TRBD2,-,TRBJ2-3,TGCGCCAGCAGCCGTGGGACTAGCGGGGAGACAGATACGCAGTATTTT,CASSRGTSGETDTQYF
TRBV19,-,-,TRBJ1-2,TGTGCCAGTAGTTGGCGAATGACAGACTATGGCTACACCTTC,CASSWRMTDYGYTF
TRBV18,-,-,TRBJ1-1,TGTGCCAGCTCACCCACAGGGCTGAACACTGAAGCTTTCTTT,CASSPTGLNTEAFF
TRBV12-3/TRBV12-4,-,-,TRBJ1-4,TGTGCCAGCAGAGGGGTCGGTGAAAAACTGTTTTTT,CASRGVGEKLFF
TRBV24-1,-,once,TRBJ2-1,TGTGCCACCAGTGATTTTTCACAGGGAATTAAGGAGCAGTTCTTC,CATSDFSQGIKEQFF
TRBV18,TRBD1,-,TRBJ2-7,TGTGCCAGCTCACCCCTAGGACAGGGGGCTTACGAGCAGTACTTC,CASSPLGQGAYEQYF
TRBV5-4,-,-,TRBJ2-7,TGTGCCAGCAGCTTATCTCCACAGGGCTCCTACGAGCAGTACTTC,CASSLSPQGSYEQYF
TRBV14,TRBD1,-,TRBJ1-1,TGTGCCAGCAGCCAGAATCTCCTACAGGGGGGTGAAGCTTTCTTT,CASSQNLLQGGEAFF
TRBV27,TRBD2,once,TRBJ2-3,TGTGCCAGCTCCCTCGGGACTAGCGGCACAGATACGCAGTATTTT,CASSLGTSGTDTQYF
TRBV15,-,-,TRBJ2-5,TGTGCCACCAGCAGAGATCAGGAGACCCAGTACTTC,CATSRDQETQYF
TRBV4-3,-,-,TRBJ1-2,TGCGCCAGCAGCCAAGGGGCAATCTATGGCTACACCTTC,CASSQGAIYGYTF
TRBV18,TRBD1,-,TRBJ1-1,TGTGCCAGCTCACCGGGACAGGGAACATCTGAAGCTTTCTTT,CASSPGQGTSEAFF
TRBV12-3/TRBV12-4,-,-,TRBJ2-5,TGTGCCAGCAGTCCGGGGGAGACCCAGTACTTC,CASSPGETQYF
TRBV7-6,TRBD2,-,TRBJ2-3,TGTGCCAGCAGCTTACGGTTGGCGGGGGGCACAGATACGCAGTATTTT,CASSLRLAGGTDTQYF
TRBV6-2/TRBV6-3,-,-,TRBJ2-5,TGTGCCAGCAGTTACTACGGGGAGACCCAGTACTTC,CASSYYGETQYF
TRBV6-5,TRBD1,-,TRBJ1-2,TGTGCCAGCAGTTACCCTGGGACAGGGAATGGCTACACCTTC,CASSYPGTGNGYTF
TRBV18,TRBD2,-,TRBJ2-7,TGTGCCAGCTCGCATACGGGGGGCTCCTACGAGCAGTACTTC,CASSHTGGSYEQYF
TRBV9,-,once,TRBJ1-2,TGTGCCAGCAGCGAACGGGACAATAGCGTCTATGGCTACACCTTC,CASSERDNSVYGYTF
TRBV18,-,-,TRBJ1-1,TGTGCCAGCTCACGACCCTTTATGAACACTGAAGCTTTCTTT,CASSRPFMNTEAFF
TRBV7-3,-,-,TRBJ2-5,TGTGCCAGCAGCTTAGGGGGAGGAGAGACCCAGTACTTC,CASSLGGGETQYF
TRBV7-6,TRBD1,-,TRBJ1-1,TGTGCCAGCAGCGCGACAGGGGGGGTCAACACTGAAGCTTTCTTT,CASSATGGVNTEAFF
TRBV2,-,once,TRBJ1-3,TGTGCCAGCAGTGAAGACAGTCCCACCATATATTTT,CASSEDSPTIYF
TRBV19,-,few,TRBJ1-6,TGTGCCAGTACTAGGGGTTTGGGTTCACCCCTCCACTTT,CASTRGLGSPLHF
TRBV5-4,-,once,TRBJ1-1,TGTGCCAGCAGCTTCTGGAACACTGAAGCTTTCTTT,CASSFWNTEAFF
TRBV6-5,-,-,TRBJ1-1,TGTGCCAGCAGTTTACAGGGCATCCGACCCTCTGAAGCTTTCTTT,CASSLQGIRPSEAFF
TRBV6-5,-,-,TRBJ2-7,TGTGCCACCTCAACGGGCTCCTACGAGCAGTACTTC,CATSTGSYEQYF
TRBV23-1,-,-,TRBJ2-2,TGCGCCAGCAGTCAAGAGGCCGGGGAGCTGTTTTTT,CASSQEAGELFF
TRBV2,-,-,TRBJ1-2,TGTGCCAGCACGGGCCAGGGTGGCTATGGCTACACCTTC,CASTGQGGYGYTF